Each of the 29 T cell receptor beta chains below was sequenced from the same sample in a study of Ad26.COV2.S vaccination and SARS-CoV-2 variants. The sample's treatment: some 20 received Ad26.COV2.S at low or high dose, single or two shots; 5 received placebo; per-sample allocation not given. The samples date from day 63 after the first vaccine or placebo injection. The repertoire was sequenced with immunoSEQ multiplex PCR; TCRdb's copy has only in-frame clones and lacks some. The sample contains about 350,000 clones, 86% of which appear only once. Sequenced material: peripheral blood, taken in a trial of Ad26.COV2.S vaccine versus placebo. The receptors stem from a person between 18 and 59 years old who received the Ad26.COV2.S COVID-19 vaccine or a placebo.

The chain has TRBV28 and TRBJ1-2; D is possibly TRBD1 (6 bases). The V gene's germline CDR1 is MDHEN and CDR2 SYDVKM. The CDR3 runs to 20 residues. V lost 5 bases and J lost 5, with 33 bases in between. The chain's CDR3 is CASSPPRRVWGLRGPYGYTF. DNA of the CDR3: TGTGCCAGCAGTCCACCCCGGCGAGTCTGGGGTCTCCGGGGGCCTTATGGCTACACCTTC.

V and J are TRBV3-1 (or the pseudogene TRBV3-2) and TRBJ2-4; D may be TRBD1 (5 bases). Per the germline V gene, CDR1 is LGHDT and CDR2 is YNNKEL (reference sequence). The CDR3 runs 13 residues. With 4 bases removed from V and 6 bases from J, the gap between germline ends came to 10 bases. In DNA form, the CDR3 reads TGTGCCAGCAGCCTATACCAGGGAAACATTCAGTACTTC. Encoded protein: CASSLYQGNIQYF.

The DNA of the CDR3 is TGTGCCAGCAAAACAGGGGTTGATAGAAATCAGCCCCAGCATTTT. Protein sequence: CASKTGVDRNQPQHF. This chain links TRBV6-5 with TRBJ1-5, with TRBD1 identical over 7 bases. CDR1 is MNHEY and CDR2 is SVGAGI in the germline V gene. J lost 4 bases, V lost 7 bases, and 10 bases had no gene match. The CDR3 loop spans 15 amino acids.

The chain carries TRBV11-1 and TRBJ2-1; D gene uncertain. Germline V gene lookup returns CDR1 SGHAT and CDR2 FQDESV (reference sequence). Trimming pared 5 bases from V and 2 bases from J, leaving 10 bases between. CDR3 length: 14 residues. CDR3 coding DNA: TGTGCCAGCAGCCTTAAAAGCCCCTACAATGAGCAGTTCTTC. Its translation: CASSLKSPYNEQFF. Full variable domain (missing parts from reference TRBV11-1 and TRBJ2-1): EAEVAQSPRYKITEKSQAVAFWCDPISGHATLYWYRQILGQGPELLVQFQDESVVDDSQLPKDRFSAERLKGVDSTLKIQPAELGDSAMYLCASSLKSPYNEQFFGPGTRLTVL.

This sequence joins TRBV19 and TRBJ1-3, with D unclear. Trimming removed 3 bases from V and 0 bases from J, with 12 bases in between. The germline V gene has CDR1 LNHDA and CDR2 SQIVND (reference sequence). The CDR3 is made up of 16 amino acids. CDR3 sequence reads: CASSILAGVSGNTIYF. CDR3 sequence (DNA): TGTGCCAGTAGTATTCTCGCGGGAGTCTCTGGAAACACCATATATTTT.

The chain has TRBV7-2 and TRBJ2-7; possible D gene TRBD1, 6 bases. The CDR3 contains 13 residues. Trimming stripped 7 bases from V and 2 bases from J, with 12 bases between. In germline, CDR1 is SGHTA, CDR2 FQGNSA. The CDR3 spells CASTDRFTYEQYF. CDR3 DNA: TGTGCCAGCACCGACAGGTTTACCTACGAGCAGTACTTC.

The chain employs TRBV30 and TRBJ2-2; TRBD1 is a possible D gene (5 bases). The V gene lost 6 bases and the J gene lost 6 bases, with 17 bases spanning the gap. Germline V gene sequence: CDR1 GTSNPN, CDR2 SVGIG (reference sequence). The CDR3 length is 14 residues. The CDR3 region is CACRGRAVAGELFF. The CDR3 nucleotides read TGTGCCTGTAGGGGCAGGGCGGTAGCCGGGGAGCTGTTTTTT.

This clone was seen once. J is TRBJ1-4 and V is TRBV28; D is possibly TRBD1 (6 bases). CDR1 MDHEN and CDR2 SYDVKM come from the germline V gene. V was cut by 5 bases and J by 3 bases, with 13 bases left in between. CDR3 length: 15 residues. CDR3 nucleotide sequence: TGTGCCAGCAGTCCAGCGACAGGTGCTAATGAAAAACTGTTTTTT. Its protein product is CASSPATGANEKLFF.

J is TRBJ2-3 and V is TRBV28; D not certain. Germline CDR1 MDHEN, CDR2 SYDVKM. Trimming removed 8 bases at V and 2 bases at J, with 11 bases between. The CDR3 has 13 amino acids. For the CDR3, the DNA is TGTGCCAGCCGGCACCCGGACACAGATACGCAGTATTTT. Its protein is CASRHPDTDTQYF.

CDR3 in amino acids: CASSPPQGAQNSPLHF. CDR3 in DNA: TGTGCCAGCTCACCCCCCCAGGGGGCCCAGAATTCACCCCTCCACTTT. This chain joins TRBV18 and TRBJ1-6; 8 nucleotides line up with TRBD1. CDR3 size: 16 residues. The V and J ends lost 3 bases and 7 bases, in that order; junction bases with no gene match: 8. Germline V lookup: CDR1 KGHSH, CDR2 LQKENI.

The chain uses TRBV7-6 and TRBJ1-2; maybe TRBD1 (6 bases). CDR1 is SGHVS and CDR2 is FNYEAQ in the germline V gene. This CDR3 has 15 residues. Trimming took off 0 bases at V and 7 bases at J, with 15 bases between the two ends. CDR3 region: CASSLAPGGAGGYTF. CDR3 sequence (DNA): TGTGCCAGCAGCTTAGCCCCCGGGGGGGCCGGTGGCTACACCTTC.

This chain uses TRBV28 with TRBJ1-2, with a weak D call TRBD1 (5 bases). The germline V gene encodes CDR1 MDHEN and CDR2 SYDVKM. Trimming pared 5 bases from V and 8 bases from J, leaving 21 bases between. This CDR3 has 15 residues. CDR3 sequence reads: CASSESTGTGRGYTF. In nucleotides, the CDR3 is TGTGCCAGCAGTGAAAGTACCGGGACGGGGCGCGGCTACACCTTC.

V gene TRBV6-1 combines with J gene TRBJ2-2, with TRBD1 matching 7 bases. The CDR3 runs 19 residues. The germline CDR1 and CDR2 sequences are MNHNS and SASEGT. V lost 3 bases, J lost 3 bases, and 16 bases stayed unmatched. The chain's CDR3 is CASSDPRPRQGPYTGELFF. The DNA for the CDR3 is TGTGCCAGCAGTGACCCAAGGCCCCGACAGGGTCCCTACACCGGGGAGCTGTTTTTT.

This clone was observed once. This chain uses TRBV7-2 with TRBJ2-5; D may be TRBD1 or TRBD2 (5 bases each). The V and J ends lost 5 bases and 1 base respectively, with 8 bases between them. The CDR3 loop spans 13 amino acids. Germline-derived CDR1 and CDR2 are SGHTA and FQGNSA. As DNA, the CDR3 is TGTGCCAGCAGCATCGGGGCCCAAGAGACCCAGTACTTC. It translates to CASSIGAQETQYF.

The V gene is TRBV6-1, the J gene TRBJ1-6; TRBD1 matches at 9 bases. Germline V gene data show CDR1 as MNHNS and CDR2 as SASEGT. The CDR3 totals 16 residues. The trim removed 1 base at V and 9 bases at J, leaving 7 bases unmatched. In DNA, the CDR3 is TGTGCCAGCAGTGAAGACCCGGGACAGGGCTCTTCACCCCTCCACTTT. It specifies CASSEDPGQGSSPLHF.

CDR3 loop: CASSQDRDRGYTIYF. The DNA for the CDR3 is TGTGCCAGCAGTCAAGACCGGGACAGGGGATACACCATATATTTT. The V and J genes are TRBV7-9 and TRBJ1-3; 10 positions match TRBD1. The CDR3 has 15 amino acids. The V gene's germline CDR1 is SEHNR and CDR2 FQNEAQ (reference sequence). The trim removed 6 bases at V and 8 bases at J, leaving 10 bases unmatched.

The J gene is TRBJ2-7, the V gene TRBV5-8; D call uncertain. Germline loops: CDR1 SGHTS, CDR2 YDEGEE. Deletions cut 4 bases from V and 9 bases from J, with 14 bases between. The CDR3 extends over 12 amino acids. This chain's CDR3 is CASSPRRWGQYF. The CDR3, as DNA: TGTGCCAGCAGCCCACGGCGCTGGGGGCAGTACTTC.

The V call is TRBV5-1, the J call TRBJ1-1; D gene uncertain. Looked up from germline, CDR1 is SGHRS and CDR2 is YFSETQ. The CDR3 is made up of 15 amino acids. The V end was cut by 4 bases, the J end by 6 bases, with 19 bases between. The CDR3 nucleotides read TGCGCCAGCAGCGGCGGGGAACGGATGGAACCTGAAGCTTTCTTT. Encoded protein: CASSGGERMEPEAFF. Full variable domain (outside the CDR3, taken from reference TRBV5-1 and TRBJ1-1): KAGVTQTPRYLIKTRGQQVTLSCSPISGHRSVSWYQQTPGQGLQFLFEYFSETQRNKGNFPGRFSGRQFSNSRSEMNVSTLELGDSALYLCASSGGERMEPEAFFGQGTRLTVV.

This chain joins TRBV2 and TRBJ1-5; D remains unclear. The CDR3 has 14 amino acids. Trimming stripped 3 bases from V and 6 bases from J, with 12 bases between. Germline-derived CDR1 and CDR2 are SNHLY and FYNNEI. CDR3 protein: CASSDLWVGQPQHF. The DNA of the CDR3 is TGTGCCAGCAGTGATCTGTGGGTGGGTCAGCCCCAGCATTTT.

The V and J genes are TRBV3-1 (or the pseudogene TRBV3-2) and TRBJ2-7, with 8 bases matching TRBD1. The CDR3 has 17 amino acids. Trimming cost V 4 bases and J 2 bases; bases outside gene matches: 13. Looked up from germline, CDR1 is LGHDT and CDR2 is YNNKEL (reference sequence). The CDR3 loop is CASSRRMGLRGPYEQYF. The CDR3 DNA reads TGTGCCAGCAGCCGACGAATGGGGCTCAGGGGGCCCTACGAGCAGTACTTC.

This chain connects TRBV7-9 to TRBJ1-4; 9 bases align to TRBD1. The CDR3 is made up of 15 amino acids. After removal of 4 bases from V and 2 bases from J, the junction contained 2 bases not matched to a gene. Germline V gene data show CDR1 as SEHNR and CDR2 as FQNEAQ (reference sequence). The CDR3 DNA follows: TGTGCCAGCAGCTCCGGACAGGGGACTAATGAAAAACTGTTTTTT. Amino acid sequence: CASSSGQGTNEKLFF.

This clone was seen only a few times. The V and J genes are TRBV18 and TRBJ1-2; D is perhaps TRBD1 (6 bases). Per germline, CDR1 KGHSH and CDR2 LQKENI. Trimming left V 3 bases short and J 7 bases short, with 21 bases between. This CDR3 spans 16 amino acids. The CDR3 region is CASSPWDIQGRGGYTF. CDR3 in DNA: TGTGCCAGCTCACCTTGGGATATACAGGGAAGAGGTGGCTACACCTTC.

The rearrangement joins TRBV27 to TRBJ1-5; D is unclear. The V gene lost 5 bases and the J gene lost 1 base, with 12 bases spanning the gap. The germline CDR1 and CDR2 sequences are MNHEY and SMNVEV (reference sequence). CDR3 length equals 15 residues. The DNA for the CDR3 is TGTGCCAGCAGTGCACAGACGGCCAGCAATCAGCCCCAGCATTTT. This gives the protein CASSAQTASNQPQHF.

This chain uses TRBV6-4 with TRBJ2-7, with a tentative D call TRBD1 (5 bases). The CDR3 runs to 13 residues. With 4 bases removed from V and 5 bases from J, the gap between germline ends came to 12 bases. The V gene's germline CDR1 is MRHNA and CDR2 SNTAGT. In DNA, the CDR3 is TGTGCCAGCAGTGTAGTTTGGGGCCACGAGCAGTACTTC. Amino acids: CASSVVWGHEQYF.

The chain links TRBV12-3 or TRBV12-4 to TRBJ2-1, with D perhaps TRBD1 (6 bases). The CDR3 spans 13 residues. V was cut by 5 bases and J by 6 bases, with 11 bases left in between. In DNA, the CDR3 is TGTGCCAGCAGTACTAGGACAGTCAATGAGCAGTTCTTC. Amino acid sequence: CASSTRTVNEQFF.

The chain has TRBV30 and TRBJ1-2; tentative D call: TRBD1 (5 bases). The CDR3 loop spans 13 amino acids. With 3 bases removed from V and 8 bases from J, the gap between germline ends came to 16 bases. The germline V gene encodes CDR1 GTSNPN and CDR2 SVGIG (reference sequence). This chain's CDR3 is CAWRGLPGDGYTF. For the CDR3, the DNA is TGTGCCTGGAGGGGGCTACCGGGGGACGGCTACACCTTC. Full variable domain (remainder filled in from reference TRBV30 and TRBJ1-2): SQTIHQWPATLVQPVGSPLSLECTVEGTSNPNLYWYRQAAGRGLQLLFYSVGIGQISSEVPQNLSASRPQDRQFILSSKKLLLSDSGFYLCAWRGLPGDGYTFGSGTRLTVV.

The chain employs TRBV3-1 (or the pseudogene TRBV3-2) and TRBJ2-1; D may be TRBD2 (5 bases). V dropped 1 base and J dropped 4 bases, with 11 bases sitting between them. The germline CDR1 and CDR2 sequences are LGHDT and YNNKEL (reference sequence). The CDR3 totals 15 residues. In DNA, the CDR3 is TGTGCCAGCAGCCAAGTAAGAAGCGGATACAATGAGCAGTTCTTC. Protein: CASSQVRSGYNEQFF.

The chain employs TRBV28 and TRBJ1-2, with D possibly being TRBD1 (6 bases). Trimming shortened V by 1 base and J by 4 bases, and 13 bases separated the two germline ends. The CDR3 extends over 15 amino acids. The germline V gene encodes CDR1 MDHEN and CDR2 SYDVKM. CDR3 in amino acids: CASSLSPGQSYGYTF. The CDR3 DNA sequence: TGTGCCAGCAGTTTATCTCCAGGACAGTCCTATGGCTACACCTTC.

The chain carries TRBV15 and TRBJ1-6; D is possibly TRBD1 (6 bases). The CDR3 consists of 15 residues. V dropped 0 bases and J dropped 7 bases, with 10 bases sitting between them. Germline loops: CDR1 LNHNV, CDR2 YYDKDF (reference sequence). The CDR3 is CATSRDGGWNSPLHF. The CDR3 DNA reads TGTGCCACCAGCAGAGATGGGGGCTGGAATTCACCCCTCCACTTT.